This TCR beta chain was profiled in a study of vaccination and CD4 T cells after COVID-19. This clonotype was recorded a few times. No antigen is known for it. The Oncomine TCR Beta short-read assay was applied to DNA of cultured CD4+ T cells. TCRdb independently ran MiXCR on the PCR reads; one entry per CDR3 protein. The repertoire holds about 14,000 distinct CDR3 sequences, with over 60% as singletons. The CDR3 covers 12 residues. Trimming removed 1 base from V and 10 bases from J, with 10 bases in between. Germline CDR1 and CDR2: SEHNR and FQNEAQ (reference sequence). Study-level results: Among convalescent patients, a median roughly 90% of reactive clones emerged only after vaccination. Vaccine-specific clones in convalescent patients were spike mono-reactive in 304 of 307 cases.

Treatment specified: roughly ten-day PBMC culture with coronavirus spike peptide pools or control peptides (ViraFEST assay). The genes are TRBV7-9 and TRBJ1-2; maybe TRBD1 (5 bases). This clonotype was sampled from a human donor who had recovered from COVID-19. The source material was CD4+ T cells from blood, cultured in vitro. The CDR3 nucleotides read TGTGCCAGCAGCTTAGGTGACAGACACTACACCTTC. Its translation is CASSLGDRHYTF.